This T cell receptor (beta chain) was obtained from a study of cytomegalovirus exposure and HLA in healthy donors. Study-level findings and limits: The likely origin of a cluster of highly shared sequence variants was a sequencing artifact. Rare sequences made up most TCRs, while some public TCRs were found in many donors. In vitro confirmation showed three CMV-associated chains to be CMV antigen specific.

With 60 Vbeta and 13 Jbeta primers, the PCR was carried out. This table comes from immunoSEQ multiplex PCR, and its TCRdb copy is limited to in-frame clones, with some not included. The data hold over 150,000 clones, with about 71% observed a single time. Note on this clone: Its cognate antigen is unknown.

Specimen: PBMCs. The TCR sequence derives from a woman aged 40 to 50 in good health and CMV-seropositive.

CDR3 sequence: CASSSGGSRETQYF. The CDR3 DNA reads as TGTGCCAGCAGCTCCGGAGGGTCAAGGGAGACCCAGTACTTC. The rearrangement uses TRBV7-2 and TRBJ2-5, with a tentative D call TRBD2 (6 bases). The germline V and J ends were trimmed by 4 bases and 5 bases, with 14 bases remaining between them. This CDR3 is 14 amino acids long. Per germline, CDR1 SGHTA and CDR2 FQGNSA.